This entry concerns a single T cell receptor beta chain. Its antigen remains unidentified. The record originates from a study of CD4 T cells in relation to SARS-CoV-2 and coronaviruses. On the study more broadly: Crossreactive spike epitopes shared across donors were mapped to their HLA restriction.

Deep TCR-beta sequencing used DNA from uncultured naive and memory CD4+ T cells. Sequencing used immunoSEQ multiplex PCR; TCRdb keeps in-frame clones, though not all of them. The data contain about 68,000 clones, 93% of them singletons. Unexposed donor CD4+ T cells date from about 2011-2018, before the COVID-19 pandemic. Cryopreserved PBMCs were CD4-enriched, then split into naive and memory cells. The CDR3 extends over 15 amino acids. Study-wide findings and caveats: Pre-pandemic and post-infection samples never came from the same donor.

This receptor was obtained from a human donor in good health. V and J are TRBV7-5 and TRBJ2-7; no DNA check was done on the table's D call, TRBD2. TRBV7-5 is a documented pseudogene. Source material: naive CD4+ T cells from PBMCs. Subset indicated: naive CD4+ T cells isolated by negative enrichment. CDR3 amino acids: CARSVPSCGFYEQYF. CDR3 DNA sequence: TGTGCCAGAAGCGTACCTAGCTGCGGGTTCTACGAGCAGTACTTC.